This T cell receptor (beta chain) originates from a study of blood T cell repertoires in COVID-19. Generated by immunoSEQ multiplex PCR, the TCRdb table keeps only in-frame clones and is missing some. The table lists about 180,000 clones, more than 65% of them singletons. CDR1 is MGHRA, CDR2 YSYEKL, per germline. The CDR3 has 15 residues. Trimming took 0 bases from V and 8 from J, leaving 16 bases between them. The participants were between roughly 18 and 89 years old and came from about two dozen US areas. The V gene is TRBV4-1, the J gene TRBJ1-2; D possibly corresponds to TRBD1 (6 bases). The clonotype originates from a middle-aged man who had recovered from COVID-19. Sequencing was performed on PBMCs or T cells enriched from blood (not recorded which). CDR3 nucleotides: TGCGCCAGCAGCCAAGATTGGGGGGGCCAAAGGGGCTACACCTTC. Encoded protein: CASSQDWGGQRGYTF.